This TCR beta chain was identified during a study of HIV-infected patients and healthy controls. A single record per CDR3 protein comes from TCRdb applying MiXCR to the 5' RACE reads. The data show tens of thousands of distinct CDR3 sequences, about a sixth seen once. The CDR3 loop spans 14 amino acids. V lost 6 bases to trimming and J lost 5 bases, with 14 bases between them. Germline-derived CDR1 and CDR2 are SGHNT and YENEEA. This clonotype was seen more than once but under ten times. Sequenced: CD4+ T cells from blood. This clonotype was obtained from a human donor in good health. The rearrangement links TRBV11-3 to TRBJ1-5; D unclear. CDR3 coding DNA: TGTGCCAGCAGAAACCCCGGCGGGTATCAGCCCCAGCATTTT. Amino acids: CASRNPGGYQPQHF.